One sample yielded the 3 T cell receptor beta chains listed below, sequenced in a study of early T cells in non-severe SARS-CoV-2 infection. TCRdb reanalysed the 5' RACE reads using MiXCR and keeps one entry per CDR3 protein. In the table there are some 80,000 distinct CDR3 sequences, around 12% of which are singletons. The sequencing used whole blood, collected at baseline. The receptors here all came from an adult who was a healthcare worker with PCR-confirmed SARS-CoV-2 infection or an uninfected control (not recorded which). The donor label of this sample is uncertain.

The chain is built from TRBV29-1 and TRBJ2-5, with TRBD1 matching over 8 bases. The germline V gene has CDR1 SQVTM and CDR2 ANQGSEA. V was pared by 0 bases and J by 5 bases, with 8 bases of the junction left unmatched. The CDR3 sequence is 15 residues long. DNA for the CDR3: TGCAGCGTTGAAGATCATGGCAGGGGGCACGAGACCCAGTACTTC. Translating it yields CSVEDHGRGHETQYF.

A few counts support this clonotype. The chain is built from TRBV9 and TRBJ1-1, with TRBD1 matching over 7 bases. The CDR3 consists of 14 residues. CDR1 SGDLS and CDR2 YYNGEE come from the germline V gene. The ends lost 3 bases at V and 1 base at J; junction bases unmatched: 3. The DNA for the CDR3 is TGTGCCAGCAGCGGGGGACAGTCGAACACTGAAGCTTTCTTT. Protein product: CASSGGQSNTEAFF.

A word on this clonotype: A much bigger clone sits one base away, suggesting this may be a read error. V usage is TRBV20-1 and J usage is TRBJ2-3; D might be TRBD2 (6 bases). V was trimmed by 3 bases and J by 2 bases, leaving 12 bases between them. The length of the CDR3 is 14 residues. Germline lookup yields CDR1 DFQATT and CDR2 SNEGSKA (reference sequence). In nucleotides, the CDR3 is TGCAGTGCTAGTGCTAGCGCTCACACAGATACGCAGTATTTT. Its protein is CSASASAHTDTQYF.